This TCR beta chain derives from a study of beta chain features in type 1 diabetes. The authors reverse transcribed all of the isolated RNA, so sequencing captured expressed TCRB transcripts. Generated by immunoSEQ multiplex PCR, the TCRdb table keeps only in-frame clones and is missing some. The repertoire holds around 280,000 clones, with around 16% as singletons. This clone is a singleton in its sample. The antigen is unknown. The CDR3 is 16 residues long. Germline V gene lookup returns CDR1 MGHRA and CDR2 YSYEKL. With V trimmed by 3 bases and J by 5 bases, 7 bases remained unmatched. Findings and limits, study-wide: Healthy donors had naive, central memory and Treg TCRB repertoires that appeared less similar than those seen among patients. In type 1 diabetes patients, VDJ junctions had fewer insertions; deletions at these junctions were more frequent. Type 1 diabetes patients showed a moderate but significant shortening of TCRB CDR3s in all four CD4+ subsets. A PCR bias possibly favoring shorter templates would apply equally to patients and controls.

The receptor was isolated from a man aged 18 to 35 with type 1 diabetes. The chain uses TRBV4-1 and TRBJ2-7; 13 nucleotides agree with TRBD2. Material: naive CD4+ T cells from blood. The CDR3 DNA reads TGCGCCAGCAGCCAGCCGACTAGCGGGAGGATCAACGAGCAGTACTTC. Translated, it gives CASSQPTSGRINEQYF.